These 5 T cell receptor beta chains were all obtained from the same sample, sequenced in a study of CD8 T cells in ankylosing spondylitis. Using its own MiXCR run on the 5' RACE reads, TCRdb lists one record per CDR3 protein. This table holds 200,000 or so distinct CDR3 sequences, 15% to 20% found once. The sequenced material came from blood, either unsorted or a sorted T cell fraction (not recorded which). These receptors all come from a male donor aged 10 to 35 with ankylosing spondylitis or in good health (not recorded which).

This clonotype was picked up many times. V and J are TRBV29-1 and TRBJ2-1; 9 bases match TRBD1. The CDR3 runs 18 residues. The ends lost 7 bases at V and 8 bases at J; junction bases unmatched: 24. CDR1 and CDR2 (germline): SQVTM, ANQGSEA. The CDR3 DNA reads TGCAGCGCACACCCGTTGCCGGGACAGGGCAATGGTATCTATGAGCAGTTCTTC. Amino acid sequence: CSAHPLPGQGNGIYEQFF.

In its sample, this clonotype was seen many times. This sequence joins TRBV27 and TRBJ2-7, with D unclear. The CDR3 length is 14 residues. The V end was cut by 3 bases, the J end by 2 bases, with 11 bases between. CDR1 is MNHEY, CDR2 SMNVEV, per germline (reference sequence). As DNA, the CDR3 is TGTGCCAGCAGTTTTGACCGAGCAGCCTACGAGCAGTACTTC. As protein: CASSFDRAAYEQYF.

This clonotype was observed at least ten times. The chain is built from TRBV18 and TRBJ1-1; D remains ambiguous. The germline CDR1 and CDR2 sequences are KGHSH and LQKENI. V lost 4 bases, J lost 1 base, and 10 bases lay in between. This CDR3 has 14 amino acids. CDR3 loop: CASSLVEKNTEAFF. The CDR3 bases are TGTGCCAGCTCACTCGTCGAGAAGAACACTGAAGCTTTCTTT.

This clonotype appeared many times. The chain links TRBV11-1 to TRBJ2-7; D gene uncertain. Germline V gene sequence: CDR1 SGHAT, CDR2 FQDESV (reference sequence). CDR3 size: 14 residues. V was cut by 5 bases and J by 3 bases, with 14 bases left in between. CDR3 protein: CASSRPGWDYEQYV. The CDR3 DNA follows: TGTGCCAGCAGCCGACCTGGGTGGGACTACGAGCAGTACGTC.

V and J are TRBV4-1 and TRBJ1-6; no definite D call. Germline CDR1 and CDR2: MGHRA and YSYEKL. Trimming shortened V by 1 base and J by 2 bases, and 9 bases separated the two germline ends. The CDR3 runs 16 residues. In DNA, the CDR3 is TGCGCCAGCAGCCAAGGACCAGGCGCCTATAATTCACCCCTCCACTTT. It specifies CASSQGPGAYNSPLHF.